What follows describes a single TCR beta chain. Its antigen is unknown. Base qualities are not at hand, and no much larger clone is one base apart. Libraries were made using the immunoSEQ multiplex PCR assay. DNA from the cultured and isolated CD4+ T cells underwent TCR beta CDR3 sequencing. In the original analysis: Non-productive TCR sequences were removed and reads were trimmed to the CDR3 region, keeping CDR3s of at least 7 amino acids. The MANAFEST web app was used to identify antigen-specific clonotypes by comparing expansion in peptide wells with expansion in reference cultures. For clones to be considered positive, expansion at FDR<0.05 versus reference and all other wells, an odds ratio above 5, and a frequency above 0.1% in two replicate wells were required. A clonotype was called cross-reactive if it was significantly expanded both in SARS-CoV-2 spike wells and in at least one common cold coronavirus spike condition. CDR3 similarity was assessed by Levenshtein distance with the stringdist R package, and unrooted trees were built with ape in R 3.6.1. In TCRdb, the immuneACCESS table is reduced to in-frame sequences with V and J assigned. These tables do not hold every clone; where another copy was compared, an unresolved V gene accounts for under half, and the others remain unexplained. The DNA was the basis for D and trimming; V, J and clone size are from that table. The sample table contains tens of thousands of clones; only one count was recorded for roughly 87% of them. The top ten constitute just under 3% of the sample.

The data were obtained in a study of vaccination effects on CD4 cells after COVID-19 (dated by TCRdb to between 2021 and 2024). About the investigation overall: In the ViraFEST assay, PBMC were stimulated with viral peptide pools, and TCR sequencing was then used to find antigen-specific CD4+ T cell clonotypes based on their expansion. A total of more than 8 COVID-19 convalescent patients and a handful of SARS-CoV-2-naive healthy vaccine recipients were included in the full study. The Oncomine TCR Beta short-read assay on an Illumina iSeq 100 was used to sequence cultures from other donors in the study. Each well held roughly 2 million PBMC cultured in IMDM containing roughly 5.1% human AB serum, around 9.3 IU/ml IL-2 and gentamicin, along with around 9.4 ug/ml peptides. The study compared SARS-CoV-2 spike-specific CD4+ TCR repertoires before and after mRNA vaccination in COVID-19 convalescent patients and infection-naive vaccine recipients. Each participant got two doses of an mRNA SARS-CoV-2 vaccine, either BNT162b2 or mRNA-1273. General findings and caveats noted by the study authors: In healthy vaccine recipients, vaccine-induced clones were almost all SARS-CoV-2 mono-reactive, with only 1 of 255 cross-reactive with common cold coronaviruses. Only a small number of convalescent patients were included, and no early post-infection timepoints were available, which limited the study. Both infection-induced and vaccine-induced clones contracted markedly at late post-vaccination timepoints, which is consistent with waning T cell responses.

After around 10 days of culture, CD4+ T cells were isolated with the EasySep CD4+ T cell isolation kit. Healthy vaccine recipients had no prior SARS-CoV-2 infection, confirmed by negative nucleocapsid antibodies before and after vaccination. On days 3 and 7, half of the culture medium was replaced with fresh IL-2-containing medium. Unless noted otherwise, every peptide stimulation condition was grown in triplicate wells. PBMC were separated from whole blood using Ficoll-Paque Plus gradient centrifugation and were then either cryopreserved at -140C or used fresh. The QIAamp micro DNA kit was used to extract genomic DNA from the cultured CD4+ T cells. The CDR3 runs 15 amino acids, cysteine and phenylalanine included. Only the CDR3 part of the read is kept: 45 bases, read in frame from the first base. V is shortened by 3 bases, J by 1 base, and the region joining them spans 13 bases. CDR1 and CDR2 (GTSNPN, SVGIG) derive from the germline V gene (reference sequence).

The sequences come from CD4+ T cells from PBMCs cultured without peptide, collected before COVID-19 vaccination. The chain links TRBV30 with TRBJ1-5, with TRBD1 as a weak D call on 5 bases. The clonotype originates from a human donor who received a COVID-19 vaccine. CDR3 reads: CAWSHGGLSNQPQHF. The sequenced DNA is TGTGCCTGGAGCCACGGGGGATTGAGCAATCAGCCCCAGCATTTT.